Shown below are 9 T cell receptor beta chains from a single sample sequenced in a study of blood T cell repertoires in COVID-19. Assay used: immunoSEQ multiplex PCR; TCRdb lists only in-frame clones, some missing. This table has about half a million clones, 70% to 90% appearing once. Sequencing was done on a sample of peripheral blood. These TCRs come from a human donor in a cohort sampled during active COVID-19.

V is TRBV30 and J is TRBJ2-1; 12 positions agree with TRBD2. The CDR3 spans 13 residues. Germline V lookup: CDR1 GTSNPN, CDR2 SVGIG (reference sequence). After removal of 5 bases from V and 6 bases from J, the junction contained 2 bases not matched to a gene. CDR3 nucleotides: TGTGCCTGGGTACTAGCGGGAGGCAATGAGCAGTTCTTC. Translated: CAWVLAGGNEQFF.

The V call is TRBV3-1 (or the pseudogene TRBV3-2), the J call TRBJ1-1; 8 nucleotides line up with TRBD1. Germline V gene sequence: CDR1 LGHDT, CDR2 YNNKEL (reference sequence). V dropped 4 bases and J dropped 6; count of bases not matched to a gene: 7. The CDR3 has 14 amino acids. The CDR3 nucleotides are TGTGCCAGCAGCCTCCCGGAACAGGGGGCTGAAGCTTTCTTT. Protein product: CASSLPEQGAEAFF.

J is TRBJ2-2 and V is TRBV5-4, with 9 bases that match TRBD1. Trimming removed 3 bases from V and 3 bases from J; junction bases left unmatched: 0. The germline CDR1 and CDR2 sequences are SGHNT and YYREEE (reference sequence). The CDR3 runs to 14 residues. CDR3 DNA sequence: TGTGCCAGCAGCTGGGACAGGGACACCGGGGAGCTGTTTTTT. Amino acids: CASSWDRDTGELFF. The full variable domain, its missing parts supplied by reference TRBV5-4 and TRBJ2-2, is ETGVTQSPTHLIKTRGQQVTLRCSSQSGHNTVSWYQQALGQGPQFIFQYYREEENGRGNFPPRFSGLQFPNYSSELNVNALELDDSALYLCASSWDRDTGELFFGEGSRLTVL.

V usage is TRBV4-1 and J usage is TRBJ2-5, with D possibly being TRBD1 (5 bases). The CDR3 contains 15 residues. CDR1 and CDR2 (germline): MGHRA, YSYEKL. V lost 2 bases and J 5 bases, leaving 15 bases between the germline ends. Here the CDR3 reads CASSQNSDSWETQYF. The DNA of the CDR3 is TGCGCCAGCAGCCAAAACAGTGACAGTTGGGAGACCCAGTACTTC.

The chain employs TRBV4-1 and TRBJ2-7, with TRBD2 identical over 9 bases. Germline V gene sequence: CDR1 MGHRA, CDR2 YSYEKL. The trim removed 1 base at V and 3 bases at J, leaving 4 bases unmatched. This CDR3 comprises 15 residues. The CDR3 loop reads CASSQGLAAFYEQYF. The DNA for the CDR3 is TGCGCCAGCAGCCAAGGACTAGCGGCTTTCTACGAGCAGTACTTC.

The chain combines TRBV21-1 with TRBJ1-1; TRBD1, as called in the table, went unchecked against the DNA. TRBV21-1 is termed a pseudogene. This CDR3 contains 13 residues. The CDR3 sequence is CATASWAPLEAFF. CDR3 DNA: TGTGCCACCGCGTCTTGGGCGCCCCTAGAAGCTTTCTTT.

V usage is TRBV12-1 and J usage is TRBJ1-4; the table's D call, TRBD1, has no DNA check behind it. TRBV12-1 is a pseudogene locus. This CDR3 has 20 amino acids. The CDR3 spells CASSFDLGDSRPATNEKLFF. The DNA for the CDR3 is TGTGCCAGCAGCTTTGATTTAGGGGACAGCCGCCCGGCAACTAATGAAAAACTGTTTTTT.

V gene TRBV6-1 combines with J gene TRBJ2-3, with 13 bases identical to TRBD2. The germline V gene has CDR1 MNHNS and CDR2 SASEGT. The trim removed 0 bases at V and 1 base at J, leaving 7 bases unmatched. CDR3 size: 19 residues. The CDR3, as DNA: TGTGCCAGCAGTGAAGCCCATGGACTAGCGGGGGATCGCACAGATACGCAGTATTTT. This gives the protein CASSEAHGLAGDRTDTQYF.

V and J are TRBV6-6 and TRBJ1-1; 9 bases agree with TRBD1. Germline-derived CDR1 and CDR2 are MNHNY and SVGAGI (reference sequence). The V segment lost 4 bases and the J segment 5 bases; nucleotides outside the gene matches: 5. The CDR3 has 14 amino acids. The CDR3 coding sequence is TGTGCCAGCAGTTCTGGACAGGGGTTGACTGAAGCTTTCTTT. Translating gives CASSSGQGLTEAFF.